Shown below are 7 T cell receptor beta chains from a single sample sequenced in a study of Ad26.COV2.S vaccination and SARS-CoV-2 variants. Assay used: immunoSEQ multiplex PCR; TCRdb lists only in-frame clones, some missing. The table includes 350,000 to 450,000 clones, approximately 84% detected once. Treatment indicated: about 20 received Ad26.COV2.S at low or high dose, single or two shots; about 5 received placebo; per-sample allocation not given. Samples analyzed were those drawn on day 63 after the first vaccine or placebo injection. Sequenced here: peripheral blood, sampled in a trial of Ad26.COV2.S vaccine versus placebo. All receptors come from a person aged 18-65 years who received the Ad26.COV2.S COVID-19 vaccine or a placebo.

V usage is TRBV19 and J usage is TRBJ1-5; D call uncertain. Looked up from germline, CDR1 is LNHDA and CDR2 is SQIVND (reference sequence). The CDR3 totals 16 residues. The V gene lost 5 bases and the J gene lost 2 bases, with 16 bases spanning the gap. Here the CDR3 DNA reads TGTGCCAGTAGTCCCCCAGACGGATGGGGCAATCAGCCCCAGCATTTT. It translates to CASSPPDGWGNQPQHF. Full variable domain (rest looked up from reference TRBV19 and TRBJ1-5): DGGITQSPKYLFRKEGQNVTLSCEQNLNHDAMYWYRQDPGQGLRLIYYSQIVNDFQKGDIAEGYSVSREKKESFPLTVTSAQKNPTAFYLCASSPPDGWGNQPQHFGDGTRLSIL.

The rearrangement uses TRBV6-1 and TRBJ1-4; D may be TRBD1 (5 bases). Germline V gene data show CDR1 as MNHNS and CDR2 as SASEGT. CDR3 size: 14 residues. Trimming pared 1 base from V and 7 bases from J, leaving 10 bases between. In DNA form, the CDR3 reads TGTGCCAGCAGTGAAGTCGGGGGAAGTGAAAAACTGTTTTTT. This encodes CASSEVGGSEKLFF.

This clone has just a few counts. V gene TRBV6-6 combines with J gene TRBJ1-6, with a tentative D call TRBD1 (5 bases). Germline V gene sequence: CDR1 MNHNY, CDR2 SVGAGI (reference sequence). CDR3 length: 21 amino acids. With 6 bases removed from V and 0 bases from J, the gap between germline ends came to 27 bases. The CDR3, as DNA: TGTGCCAGCAGCAAATCTAACAGGACTTCTACCCCCAGCTCCTATAATTCACCCCTCCACTTT. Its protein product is CASSKSNRTSTPSSYNSPLHF.

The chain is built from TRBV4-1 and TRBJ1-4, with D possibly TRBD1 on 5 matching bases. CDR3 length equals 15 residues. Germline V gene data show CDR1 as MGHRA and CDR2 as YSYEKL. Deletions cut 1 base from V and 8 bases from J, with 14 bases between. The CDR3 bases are TGCGCCAGCAGCCAAGTGGAGGGGAGGGAGGAAAAACTGTTTTTT. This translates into CASSQVEGREEKLFF.

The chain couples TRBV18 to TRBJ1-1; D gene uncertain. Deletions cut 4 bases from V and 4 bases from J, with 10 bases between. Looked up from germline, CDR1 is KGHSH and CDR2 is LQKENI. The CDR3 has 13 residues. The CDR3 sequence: CASSRERRTEAFF. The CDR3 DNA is TGTGCCAGCTCACGGGAAAGGCGCACTGAAGCTTTCTTT.

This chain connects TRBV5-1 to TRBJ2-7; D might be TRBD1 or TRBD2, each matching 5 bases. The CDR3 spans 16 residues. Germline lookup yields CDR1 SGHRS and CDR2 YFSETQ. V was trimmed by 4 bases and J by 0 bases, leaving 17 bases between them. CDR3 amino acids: CASSAAGTPSSYEQYF. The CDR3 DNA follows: TGCGCCAGCAGCGCCGCCGGGACGCCGAGCTCCTACGAGCAGTACTTC.

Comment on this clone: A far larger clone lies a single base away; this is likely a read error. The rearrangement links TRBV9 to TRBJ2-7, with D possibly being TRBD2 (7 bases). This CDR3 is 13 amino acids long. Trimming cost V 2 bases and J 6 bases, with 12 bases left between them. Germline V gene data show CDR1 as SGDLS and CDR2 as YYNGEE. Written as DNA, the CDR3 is TGTGCCAGCAGCGTGGGGGGGGCCCGCGAGCAGTACTTC. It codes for CASSVGGAREQYF.